The present entry profiles one TCR beta chain with its context. Its target is not known. This specimen includes other DNA sequences encoding the same CDR3. The data originate from a study of shared clonotypes between healthy human individuals. Looking at the study overall: CD4 naive and CD4 memory each took three plates per donor, while CD8 naive took two and CD8 memory one. General study findings and limits: Incompleteness in sorted-subset sequencing, despite large depth, was shown by rarefaction. Across subsets, estimated richness was generally greater for naive than for memory populations.

Naive CD8 cells comprised CD45RO-negative, CCR7-positively selected cells, excluding terminally differentiated effector memory CD45RA+ cells. The authors distributed each subset's genomic DNA evenly over several immunoSEQ plates. Sequenced by immunoSEQ multiplex PCR; TCRdb stores in-frame clones only, minus some. The sample records about 2.1 million clones, approximately 92% being singletons. The specimen sequenced was naive CD8+ T cells from PBMCs. The TCR sequence derives from a man aged 18 to 35 in good health. Some clones in this sample may be carry-over from other donors' samples.

In DNA form, the CDR3 reads TGCAGCGTTGAGGGGCCGTACAATGAGCAGTTCTTC. Translation gives CSVEGPYNEQFF. The chain links TRBV29-1 to TRBJ2-1; tentatively, D is TRBD1 (5 bases). From germline, CDR1 is SQVTM and CDR2 ANQGSEA. V was pared by 3 bases and J by 4 bases, with 7 bases between. The CDR3 spans 12 residues.